This entry lists 22 T cell receptor beta chains sequenced from one sample in a study of post-analysis software for immune sequencing data (dated by TCRdb to the mid-2010s). The paper as a whole reports these results and caveats: Several TRBV segments, including TRBV5-6, TRBV5-1 and TRBV20-1, were significantly more frequent in patients than controls.

Library method: PCR. TCRdb shows the sequencer as Illumina HiSeq 2500. To reduce PCR and sequencing biases, unique molecular identifiers were built into the TCR beta cDNA libraries. Clones were called with MiXCR by TCRdb after fastp trimmed the public reads at Q25, and only in-frame beta chains were retained. Entries are consolidated by CDR3 protein sequence, retaining the most common genes and DNA. The sample table shows approximately 570,000 distinct CDR3 sequences, and about 44% are seen once. The top ten clones comprise around 1.7% of the sample. These receptors have no identified antigens. Input material: blood. These TCRs come from a girl between 10 and 17 years old with multiple sclerosis.

The rearrangement joins TRBV4-1 to TRBJ1-5; D unclear. Trimming took off 3 bases at V and 7 bases at J, with 16 bases between the two ends. Germline CDR1 is MGHRA and CDR2 is YSYEKL. CDR3 size: 15 residues. In nucleotides, the CDR3 is TGCGCCAGCAGCCAGATAGTACGCGGGGAACAGCCCCAGCATTTT. Amino acid sequence: CASSQIVRGEQPQHF.

With regard to this clonotype: A read error may produce the germline difference seen at one junction end. CDR3 in DNA: TGTGCCAGCGGCTTACCGGCTCGGCGAAACTACGAGCAGTACTTC. This translates into CASGLPARRNYEQYF. The chain combines TRBV5-6 with TRBJ2-4; D remains ambiguous. The DNA matches TRBJ2-7 better at its end, which makes the J call doubtful. Looked up from germline, CDR1 is SGHDT and CDR2 is YYEEEE. The CDR3 loop spans 15 amino acids.

The genes are TRBV5-7 and TRBJ2-5, with D possibly called TRBD1 or TRBD2 (5 bases each). The DNA matches TRBJ2-7 better at its end, which makes the J call doubtful. TRBV5-7 is treated as an ORF (open reading frame) with a function not yet certain. CDR3 length: 14 residues. The CDR3 spells CASSLPPGQIEQYF. In nucleotides, the CDR3 is TGTGCCAGCAGCTTGCCCCCGGGGCAAATCGAGCAGTACTTC.

The gene calls are TRBV5-1 and TRBJ2-5; 11 bases fit TRBD2. The CDR3 covers 17 residues. Germline CDR1 is SGHRS and CDR2 is YFSETQ. V shed 6 bases, J shed 0 bases, and the junction held 10 bases outside the gene matches. The CDR3, as DNA: TGCGCCAGCACCTTTGGGACTAGCGGAAACTACCAAGAGACCCAGTACTTC. Its protein is CASTFGTSGNYQETQYF. Full variable domain (remainder filled in from reference TRBV5-1 and TRBJ2-5): KAGVTQTPRYLIKTRGQQVTLSCSPISGHRSVSWYQQTPGQGLQFLFEYFSETQRNKGNFPGRFSGRQFSNSRSEMNVSTLELGDSALYLCASTFGTSGNYQETQYFGPGTRLLVL.

Here the CDR3 DNA reads TGTGCCAGCAGTCCCGCCCATTCGAACACTGAAGCTTTCTTT. Amino acid sequence: CASSPAHSNTEAFF. The chain employs TRBV12-3 or TRBV12-4 and TRBJ1-1; D gene unclear. V lost 5 bases, J lost 1 base, and 11 bases lay in between. The CDR3 is 14 residues long.

The chain links TRBV20-1 to TRBJ2-7; D is undetermined. The germline CDR1 and CDR2 sequences are DFQATT and SNEGSKA (reference sequence). The CDR3 contains 13 residues. V dropped 1 base and J dropped 1 base, with 8 bases sitting between them. CDR3 in DNA: TGCAGTGCTAGAGGAGCAGAGTCCTACGAGCAGTACTTC. Translating it yields CSARGAESYEQYF.

This clonotype was detected only a few times. The chain links TRBV20-1 to TRBJ2-5; D ambiguous. Germline V gene lookup returns CDR1 DFQATT and CDR2 SNEGSKA (reference sequence). Trimming stripped 3 bases from V and 1 base from J, with 15 bases between. This CDR3 has 15 residues. The CDR3 region has the DNA TGCAGTGCTAGGGTCAGGCCTAGGTTCCAAGAGACCCAGTACTTC. This codes for CSARVRPRFQETQYF.

The chain joins TRBV5-1 to TRBJ2-7, with 8 nucleotides matching TRBD1. The V gene's germline CDR1 is SGHRS and CDR2 YFSETQ. The V segment lost 4 bases and the J segment 2 bases; nucleotides outside the gene matches: 11. CDR3 length: 16 amino acids. CDR3 nucleotides: TGCGCCAGCAGCCCGTCCGGGACAGGACCCACCTACGAGCAGTACTTC. Translation gives CASSPSGTGPTYEQYF.

The rearrangement joins TRBV20-1 to TRBJ2-3; D not resolved. The CDR3 sequence is 12 residues long. Trimming cost V 4 bases and J 0 bases, with 5 bases left between them. CDR1 DFQATT and CDR2 SNEGSKA come from the germline V gene (reference sequence). This CDR3 reads CSAKLSTDTQYF. CDR3 in DNA: TGCAGTGCTAAGCTTAGCACAGATACGCAGTATTTT.

The V call is TRBV28, the J call TRBJ2-6; D possibly corresponds to TRBD2 (5 bases). The CDR3 has 13 residues. The germline V and J ends were trimmed by 10 bases and 0 bases, with 7 bases remaining between them. CDR1 is MDHEN and CDR2 is SYDVKM in the germline V gene. CDR3: CAIRDSGANVLTF. DNA for the CDR3: TGTGCCATCCGGGACTCTGGGGCCAACGTCCTGACTTTC.

This clonotype was counted a few times. The rearrangement links TRBV7-3 to TRBJ2-1; D ambiguous. CDR3 size: 15 residues. V lost 2 bases, J lost 8 bases, and 16 bases lay in between. From germline, CDR1 is SGHTA and CDR2 FQGTGA. Here the CDR3 reads CASSLAAILGDEQFF. In nucleotides, the CDR3 is TGTGCCAGCAGCTTAGCGGCTATTTTAGGCGATGAGCAGTTCTTC.

The chain combines TRBV5-1 with TRBJ2-6; D is possibly TRBD1 (6 bases). Germline lookup yields CDR1 SGHRS and CDR2 YFSETQ. This CDR3 spans 19 amino acids. Between the trimmed V and J ends, which lost 0 bases and 3 bases, there was a span of 19 bases. CDR3 in DNA: TGCGCCAGCAGCTTGGAGCCAGGGGTCTCCCTGGGTGGGGCCAACGTCCTGACTTTC. Protein sequence: CASSLEPGVSLGGANVLTF. Full variable domain (missing parts from reference TRBV5-1 and TRBJ2-6): KAGVTQTPRYLIKTRGQQVTLSCSPISGHRSVSWYQQTPGQGLQFLFEYFSETQRNKGNFPGRFSGRQFSNSRSEMNVSTLELGDSALYLCASSLEPGVSLGGANVLTFGAGSRLTVL.

In its sample, this clonotype was seen a few times. The chain has TRBV4-2 and TRBJ2-7; D may be TRBD2 (5 bases). V was pared by 3 bases and J by 2 bases, with 14 bases between. This CDR3 has 15 residues. From germline, CDR1 is LGHNA and CDR2 YNFKEQ. In DNA, the CDR3 is TGTGCCAGCAGCCAGGCGGGCCAGGCCCCCTACGAGCAGTACTTC. This codes for CASSQAGQAPYEQYF.

Points on this clonotype: A junction boundary mismatches the germline segment, possibly from a read error. This chain connects TRBV4-1 to TRBJ2-7, with D perhaps given as TRBD1 or TRBD2 (7 bases each). The germline CDR1 and CDR2 sequences are MGHRA and YSYEKL. CDR3 size: 16 residues. This chain's CDR3 is CASSQEPGGASYGQYF. For the CDR3, the DNA is TGCGCCAGCAGCCAAGAACCAGGGGGGGCCTCCTACGGGCAGTACTTC.

The chain carries TRBV5-1 and TRBJ1-6; D remains unclear. V lost 0 bases, J lost 0 bases, and 10 bases lay in between. This CDR3 is 17 amino acids long. Per the germline V gene, CDR1 is SGHRS and CDR2 is YFSETQ. CDR3 in DNA: TGCGCCAGCAGCTTGGCCGGACGGAGCTCCTATAATTCACCCCTCCACTTT. Amino acid sequence: CASSLAGRSSYNSPLHF.

Notes on this clonotype: A read error may produce the germline difference seen at one junction end. This sequence joins TRBV12-3 or TRBV12-4 and TRBJ2-5; D call uncertain. CDR3 length equals 13 residues. The CDR3 DNA follows: TGTGCCAGCAGTTTGGGTAGGAAAGAGATCCAGTACTTC. Translation: CASSLGRKEIQYF.

This clonotype was detected only a few times. The CDR3 region is CASSPLGGGKSEQFF. CDR3 bases: TGTGCCAGCAGTCCCCTGGGGGGGGGTAAGAGTGAGCAGTTCTTC. V usage is TRBV28 and J usage is TRBJ2-1; 7 nucleotides align to TRBD2. There are 15 residues in the CDR3. Germline V gene lookup returns CDR1 MDHEN and CDR2 SYDVKM. V dropped 5 bases and J dropped 9; count of bases not matched to a gene: 13.

The chain has TRBV5-1 and TRBJ2-5; TRBD1 aligns across 8 bases. CDR1 SGHRS and CDR2 YFSETQ come from the germline V gene. The CDR3 has 14 amino acids. J was trimmed by 4 bases and V by 5 bases; bases with no gene match: 7. The CDR3 DNA follows: TGCGCCAGCAGGCAGGGGGCGCCGGGAGAGACCCAGTACTTC. Its translation: CASRQGAPGETQYF. Variable domain in full (rest from reference TRBV5-1 and TRBJ2-5): KAGVTQTPRYLIKTRGQQVTLSCSPISGHRSVSWYQQTPGQGLQFLFEYFSETQRNKGNFPGRFSGRQFSNSRSEMNVSTLELGDSALYLCASRQGAPGETQYFGPGTRLLVL.

This clonotype showed up just once. CDR3 nucleotide sequence: TGTGCCAGCAGCTTTGGGACAGGGAGGGGGAATGAGCAGTTCTTC. Amino acids: CASSFGTGRGNEQFF. The V gene is TRBV7-6, the J gene TRBJ2-1; the match to TRBD1 covers 9 bases. J was trimmed by 7 bases and V by 3 bases; bases with no gene match: 7. Germline lookup yields CDR1 SGHVS and CDR2 FNYEAQ. This CDR3 is 15 amino acids long.

The chain carries TRBV4-1 and TRBJ2-5; D may be TRBD2 (6 bases). This CDR3 has 17 amino acids. V was trimmed by 0 bases and J by 2 bases, leaving 16 bases between them. Per germline, CDR1 MGHRA and CDR2 YSYEKL. CDR3 sequence reads: CASSQEGSRGLQETQYF. DNA of the CDR3: TGCGCCAGCAGCCAAGAGGGCTCGCGGGGCTTACAAGAGACCCAGTACTTC.

V is TRBV3-1 and J is TRBJ1-1; no firm D call. CDR3 size: 13 residues. V was trimmed by 2 bases and J by 2 bases, leaving 6 bases between them. From germline, CDR1 is LGHDT and CDR2 YNNKEL (reference sequence). The CDR3 bases are TGTGCCAGCAGCCAAAGCCAAAACACTGAAGCTTTCTTT. Its protein product is CASSQSQNTEAFF.

The chain couples TRBV5-4 to TRBJ2-4; D is possibly TRBD1 or TRBD2 (6 bases each). CDR3 size: 16 residues. Trimming removed 4 bases from V and 0 bases from J, with 14 bases in between. From germline, CDR1 is SGHNT and CDR2 YYREEE (reference sequence). The CDR3 sequence is CASSEARGPAKNIQYF. Here the CDR3 DNA reads TGTGCCAGCAGCGAGGCACGGGGGCCAGCCAAAAACATTCAGTACTTC. Drawing the rest from reference TRBV5-4 and TRBJ2-4, the complete variable domain is ETGVTQSPTHLIKTRGQQVTLRCSSQSGHNTVSWYQQALGQGPQFIFQYYREEENGRGNFPPRFSGLQFPNYSSELNVNALELDDSALYLCASSEARGPAKNIQYFGAGTRLSVL.